Below, 13 T cell receptor beta chains from the same sample are listed, as sequenced in a study of blood T cell repertoires in COVID-19. Here immunoSEQ multiplex PCR was the method, and the copy in TCRdb shows in-frame clones only, minus some. The table records roughly 150,000 clones, roughly 84% of them present only once. The sequenced sample consisted of PBMCs or T cells enriched from blood (not recorded which). The origin of the receptors is a man aged 65 to 79 who had been exposed to COVID-19.

This sequence joins TRBV2 and TRBJ2-7, with D hard to call. The germline V and J ends were trimmed by 5 bases and 0 bases, with 5 bases remaining between them. Germline V gene sequence: CDR1 SNHLY, CDR2 FYNNEI. The CDR3 sequence is 12 residues long. The CDR3 loop is CASSLSSYEQYF. The CDR3 nucleotides are TGTGCCAGCAGTCTCAGCTCCTACGAGCAGTACTTC.

The rearrangement uses TRBV2 and TRBJ2-2, with D perhaps TRBD1 (6 bases). V gave up 5 bases and J gave up 0 bases, with 10 bases separating them. Per the germline V gene, CDR1 is SNHLY and CDR2 is FYNNEI. The CDR3 is 15 amino acids. The CDR3: CASSRRTANTGELFF. CDR3 in DNA: TGTGCCAGCAGTCGACGGACAGCGAACACCGGGGAGCTGTTTTTT. Full variable domain (outside the CDR3, taken from reference TRBV2 and TRBJ2-2): EPEVTQTPSHQVTQMGQEVILRCVPISNHLYFYWYRQILGQKVEFLVSFYNNEISEKSEIFDDQFSVERPDGSNFTLKIRSTKLEDSAMYFCASSRRTANTGELFFGEGSRLTVL.

The rearrangement links TRBV28 to TRBJ1-1; 10 bases are shared with TRBD1. CDR3 size: 17 residues. The germline V gene has CDR1 MDHEN and CDR2 SYDVKM. Unmatched junction bases numbered 10, after V lost 6 bases and J lost 0 bases. This chain's CDR3 is CASRPHGQGGMNTEAFF. The CDR3 bases are TGTGCCAGCAGACCCCATGGACAGGGGGGGATGAACACTGAAGCTTTCTTT.

The V gene is TRBV11-2, the J gene TRBJ2-1; D might be TRBD2 (6 bases). V was clipped by 1 base and J by 15 bases, with 16 bases between them. The CDR3 totals 13 residues. Germline lookup yields CDR1 SGHAT and CDR2 FQNNGV. CDR3 bases: TGTGCCAGCAGCTTAGGGGCACGGGAGCTGCGGTTCTTC. Protein product: CASSLGARELRFF.

The rearrangement links TRBV4-1 to TRBJ1-4, with a weak D call TRBD1 (6 bases). Germline V gene lookup returns CDR1 MGHRA and CDR2 YSYEKL. The CDR3 has 18 amino acids. The V gene lost 4 bases and the J gene lost 2 bases, with 20 bases spanning the gap. CDR3 amino acids: CASSRPEEGEGTNEKLFF. In nucleotides, the CDR3 is TGCGCCAGCAGCCGTCCTGAGGAGGGGGAGGGCACTAATGAAAAACTGTTTTTT.

The chain joins TRBV5-8 to TRBJ2-3, with D maybe TRBD2 (5 bases). Looked up from germline, CDR1 is SGHTS and CDR2 is YDEGEE. This CDR3 has 14 residues. V was shortened by 3 bases and J by 1 base, with 9 bases between the two germline ends. CDR3 nucleotides: TGTGCCAGCAGCTGGACCGGGGGCACAGATACGCAGTATTTT. This encodes CASSWTGGTDTQYF.

V and J are TRBV19 and TRBJ2-2; D perhaps matches TRBD2 (5 bases). Germline V gene sequence: CDR1 LNHDA, CDR2 SQIVND (reference sequence). The CDR3 runs 11 residues. V was clipped by 7 bases and J by 8 bases, with 8 bases between them. The CDR3, as DNA: TGTGCCAGTATGCGGGTGGGGGAGCTGTTTTTT. Amino acid sequence: CASMRVGELFF.

The chain is built from TRBV15 and TRBJ2-5; D might be TRBD2 (6 bases). The CDR3 sequence is 14 residues long. Germline-derived CDR1 and CDR2 are LNHNV and YYDKDF (reference sequence). Trimming took off 1 base at V and 5 bases at J, with 11 bases between the two ends. The CDR3 bases are TGTGCCACCAGCAGAGGGGGAGGTGGGGAGACCCAGTACTTC. Translated: CATSRGGGGETQYF.

The rearrangement links TRBV5-1 to TRBJ2-3, with 15 bases matching TRBD2. V lost 3 bases, J lost 7 bases, and 6 bases stayed unmatched. Germline V gene lookup returns CDR1 SGHRS and CDR2 YFSETQ. This CDR3 spans 16 amino acids. For the CDR3, the DNA is TGCGCCAGCAGCTCAGGACTAGCGGGAGGGATCAATACGCAGTATTTT. Translation gives CASSSGLAGGINTQYF.

The chain couples TRBV7-9 to TRBJ1-4, with TRBD1 as a possible D gene (6 bases). Germline CDR1 SEHNR, CDR2 FQNEAQ (reference sequence). Trimming removed 1 base from V and 5 bases from J, with 14 bases in between. The CDR3 loop spans 16 amino acids. The CDR3 protein is CASSLGSRGRNEKLFF. DNA of the CDR3: TGTGCCAGCAGCTTAGGTTCGCGGGGGCGAAATGAAAAACTGTTTTTT.

The rearrangement uses TRBV19 and TRBJ1-2; TRBD1 agrees at 7 bases. This CDR3 contains 13 residues. V shed 3 bases, J shed 4 bases, and the junction held 2 bases outside the gene matches. Germline CDR1 reads LNHDA; CDR2 reads SQIVND (reference sequence). The CDR3 DNA follows: TGTGCCAGTAGTATTGGACAGGCCTATGGCTACACCTTC. It encodes CASSIGQAYGYTF. The entire variable domain, with the rest obtained from reference TRBV19 and TRBJ1-2, is as follows: DGGITQSPKYLFRKEGQNVTLSCEQNLNHDAMYWYRQDPGQGLRLIYYSQIVNDFQKGDIAEGYSVSREKKESFPLTVTSAQKNPTAFYLCASSIGQAYGYTFGSGTRLTVV.

The gene calls are TRBV4-1 and TRBJ1-3, with D possibly TRBD1 on 6 matching bases. CDR1 is MGHRA, CDR2 YSYEKL, per germline. CDR3 length: 16 residues. The V and J ends lost 2 bases and 4 bases respectively, with 15 bases between them. The CDR3 loop is CASSQSGVPVGNTIYF. Here the CDR3 DNA reads TGCGCCAGCAGCCAATCAGGGGTGCCAGTCGGAAACACCATATATTTT.

This clone was observed a handful of times. V is TRBV19 and J is TRBJ1-5, with 12 bases fitting TRBD1. In germline, CDR1 is LNHDA, CDR2 SQIVND (reference sequence). The CDR3 is made up of 20 amino acids. The ends lost 0 bases at V and 6 bases at J; junction bases unmatched: 15. Here the CDR3 DNA reads TGTGCCAGTAGTATAGATCTAAACCGGGACAGGGGGCAGGGCCCTCAGCCCCAGCATTTT. Amino acids: CASSIDLNRDRGQGPQPQHF.